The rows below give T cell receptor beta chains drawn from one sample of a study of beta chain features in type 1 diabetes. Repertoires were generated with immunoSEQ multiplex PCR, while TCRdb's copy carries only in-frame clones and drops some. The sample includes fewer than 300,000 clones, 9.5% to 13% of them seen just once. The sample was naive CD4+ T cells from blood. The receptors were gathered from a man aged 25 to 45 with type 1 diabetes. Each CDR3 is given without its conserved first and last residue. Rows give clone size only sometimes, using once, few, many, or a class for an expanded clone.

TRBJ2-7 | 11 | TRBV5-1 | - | ASSYEQPYEQY
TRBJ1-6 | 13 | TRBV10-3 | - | AIRRGTTYNSPLH
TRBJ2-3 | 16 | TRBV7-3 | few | ASSLGVASGTPRGTQY
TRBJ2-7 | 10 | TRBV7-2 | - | ASSLSSYEQY
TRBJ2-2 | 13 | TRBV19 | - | ATSGTSGQVGELF
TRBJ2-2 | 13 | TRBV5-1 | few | ASSLVRGDTGELF
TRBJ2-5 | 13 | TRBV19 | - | ASSKTGTLKETQY
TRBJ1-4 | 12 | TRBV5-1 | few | ASSFGIPNEKLF
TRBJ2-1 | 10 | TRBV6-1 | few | ASRSTGNEQF
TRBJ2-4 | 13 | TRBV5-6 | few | ASSAEQATKNIQY
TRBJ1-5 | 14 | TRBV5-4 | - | ASSSAGGKDGQPQH
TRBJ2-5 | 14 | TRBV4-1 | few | ASSQDPGRGVETQY
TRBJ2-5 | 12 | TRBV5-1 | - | ASKGGVGQETQY
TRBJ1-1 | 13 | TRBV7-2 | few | ASTLGTGMNTEAF
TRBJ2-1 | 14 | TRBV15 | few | ATSTQRGGTVNEQF
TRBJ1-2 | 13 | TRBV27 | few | ASSTVGLRGYGYT
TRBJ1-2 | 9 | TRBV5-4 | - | ASSWGRSYT
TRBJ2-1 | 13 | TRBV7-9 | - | ASSLAFDRVNEQF
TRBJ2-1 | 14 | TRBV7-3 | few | ASSSRLTSSYNEQF
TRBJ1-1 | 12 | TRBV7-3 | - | ASSQRQGGTEAF
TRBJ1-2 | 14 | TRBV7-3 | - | ASSTYRTGGGYGYT
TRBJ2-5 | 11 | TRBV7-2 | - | ASGRDRGETQY
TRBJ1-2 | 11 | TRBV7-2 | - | ASSADRDYGYT
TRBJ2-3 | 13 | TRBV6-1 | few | ASSEVATRMDTQY
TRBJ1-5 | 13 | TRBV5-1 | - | ASSLDGQGNQPQH
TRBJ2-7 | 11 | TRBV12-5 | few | ASGLSGGYEQY
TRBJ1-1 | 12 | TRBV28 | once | ASSPGQGYTEAF
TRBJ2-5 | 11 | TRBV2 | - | ASSTGRQETQY
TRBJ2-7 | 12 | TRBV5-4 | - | ASSSDRSSYEQY
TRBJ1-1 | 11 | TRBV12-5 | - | ASGGQAGTEAF
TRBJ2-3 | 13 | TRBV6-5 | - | ASSYWGTVTDTQY
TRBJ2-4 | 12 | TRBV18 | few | ASSPEIAKNIQY
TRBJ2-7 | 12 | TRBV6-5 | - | ASKVDAGATVQY
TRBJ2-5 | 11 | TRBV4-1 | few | ASSQRISETQY
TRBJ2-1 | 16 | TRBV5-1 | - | ASSPPSVGLAAHNEQF
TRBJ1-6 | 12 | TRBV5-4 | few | ASSHRQGESPLH
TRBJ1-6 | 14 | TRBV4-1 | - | ASSQGPTGDASPLH
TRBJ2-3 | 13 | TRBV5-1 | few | ASRTSTSGDNTQY
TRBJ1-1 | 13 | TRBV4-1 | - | ASSHADRDDTEAF
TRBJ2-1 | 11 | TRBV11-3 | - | ASSWGVSDEQF